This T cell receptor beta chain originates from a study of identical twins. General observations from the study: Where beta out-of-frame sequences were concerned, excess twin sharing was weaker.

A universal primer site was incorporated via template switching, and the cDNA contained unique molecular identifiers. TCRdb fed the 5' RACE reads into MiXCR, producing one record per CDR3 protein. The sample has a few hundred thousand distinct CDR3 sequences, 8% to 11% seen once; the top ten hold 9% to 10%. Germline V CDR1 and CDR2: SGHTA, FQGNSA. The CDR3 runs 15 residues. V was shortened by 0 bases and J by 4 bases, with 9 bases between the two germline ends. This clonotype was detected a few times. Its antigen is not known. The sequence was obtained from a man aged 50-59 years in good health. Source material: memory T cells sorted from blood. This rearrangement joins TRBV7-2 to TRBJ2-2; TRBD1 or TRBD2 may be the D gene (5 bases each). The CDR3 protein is CASSLALGGTGELFF. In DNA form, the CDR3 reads TGTGCCAGCAGCTTAGCGCTTGGGGGCACCGGGGAGCTGTTTTTT.